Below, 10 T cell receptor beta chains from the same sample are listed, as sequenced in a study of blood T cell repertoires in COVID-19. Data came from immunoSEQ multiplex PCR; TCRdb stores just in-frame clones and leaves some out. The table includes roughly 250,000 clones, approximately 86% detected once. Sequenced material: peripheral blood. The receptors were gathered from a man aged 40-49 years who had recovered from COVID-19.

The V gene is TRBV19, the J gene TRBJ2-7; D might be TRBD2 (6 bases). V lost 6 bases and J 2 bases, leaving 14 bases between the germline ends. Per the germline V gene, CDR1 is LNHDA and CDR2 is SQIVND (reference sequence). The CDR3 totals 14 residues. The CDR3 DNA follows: TGTGCCAGTAGCGCGGCGGGACTGCCCTACGAGCAGTACTTC. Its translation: CASSAAGLPYEQYF. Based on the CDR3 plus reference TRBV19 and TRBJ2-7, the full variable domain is DGGITQSPKYLFRKEGQNVTLSCEQNLNHDAMYWYRQDPGQGLRLIYYSQIVNDFQKGDIAEGYSVSREKKESFPLTVTSAQKNPTAFYLCASSAAGLPYEQYFGPGTRLTVT.

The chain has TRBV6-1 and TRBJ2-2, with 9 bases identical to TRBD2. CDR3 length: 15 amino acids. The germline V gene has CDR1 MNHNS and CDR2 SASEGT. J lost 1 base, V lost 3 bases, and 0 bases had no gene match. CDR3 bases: TGTGCCAGCAGTGAGACTAGCGGGAACACCGGGGAGCTGTTTTTT. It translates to CASSETSGNTGELFF.

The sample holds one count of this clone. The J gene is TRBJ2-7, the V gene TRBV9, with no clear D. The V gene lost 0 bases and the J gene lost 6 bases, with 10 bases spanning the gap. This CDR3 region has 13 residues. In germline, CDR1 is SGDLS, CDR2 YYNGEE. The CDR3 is CASSVDPVGEQYF. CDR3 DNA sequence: TGTGCCAGCAGCGTAGATCCGGTCGGCGAGCAGTACTTC.

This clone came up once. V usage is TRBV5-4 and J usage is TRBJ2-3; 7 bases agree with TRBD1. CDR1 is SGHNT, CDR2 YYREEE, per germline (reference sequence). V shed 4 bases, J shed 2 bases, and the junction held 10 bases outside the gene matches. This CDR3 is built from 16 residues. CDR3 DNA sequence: TGTGCCAGCAGCCACGGACAGGCAATATCCACAGATACGCAGTATTTT. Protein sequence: CASSHGQAISTDTQYF.

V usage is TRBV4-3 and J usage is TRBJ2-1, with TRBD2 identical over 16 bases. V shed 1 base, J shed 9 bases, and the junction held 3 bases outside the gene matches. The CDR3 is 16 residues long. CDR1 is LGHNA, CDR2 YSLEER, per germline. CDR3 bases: TGCGCCAGCAGCCAAGCGGGACTAGCGGGGGGGCGTGAGCAGTTCTTC. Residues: CASSQAGLAGGREQFF.

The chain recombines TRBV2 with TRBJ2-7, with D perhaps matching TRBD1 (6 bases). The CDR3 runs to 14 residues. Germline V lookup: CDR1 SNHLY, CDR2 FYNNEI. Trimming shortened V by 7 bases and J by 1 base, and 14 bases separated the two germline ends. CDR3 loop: CASTLDSVSYEQYF. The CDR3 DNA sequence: TGTGCCAGCACTCTGGACAGCGTATCCTACGAGCAGTACTTC.

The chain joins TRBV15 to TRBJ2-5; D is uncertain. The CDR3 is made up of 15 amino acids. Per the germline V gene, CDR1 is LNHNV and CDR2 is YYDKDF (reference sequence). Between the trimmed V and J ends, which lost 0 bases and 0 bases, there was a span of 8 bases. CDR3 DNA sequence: TGTGCCACCAGCAGAGAGTACGGTAACCAAGAGACCCAGTACTTC. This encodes CATSREYGNQETQYF.

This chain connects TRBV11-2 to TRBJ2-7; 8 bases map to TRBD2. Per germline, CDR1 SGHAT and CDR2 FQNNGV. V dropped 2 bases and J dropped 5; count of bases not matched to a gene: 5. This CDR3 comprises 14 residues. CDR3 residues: CASSLSGGPHEQYF. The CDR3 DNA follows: TGTGCCAGCAGCTTATCGGGAGGGCCGCACGAGCAGTACTTC. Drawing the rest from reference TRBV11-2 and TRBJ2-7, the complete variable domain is EAGVAQSPRYKIIEKRQSVAFWCNPISGHATLYWYQQILGQGPKLLIQFQNNGVVDDSQLPKDRFSAERLKGVDSTLKIQPAKLEDSAVYLCASSLSGGPHEQYFGPGTRLTVT.

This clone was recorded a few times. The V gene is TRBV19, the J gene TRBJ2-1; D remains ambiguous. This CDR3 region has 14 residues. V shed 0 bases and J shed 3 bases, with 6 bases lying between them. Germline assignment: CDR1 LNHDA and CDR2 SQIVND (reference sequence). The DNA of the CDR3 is TGTGCCAGTAGTATAGAGGGCCTCTACAATGAGCAGTTCTTC. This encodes CASSIEGLYNEQFF.

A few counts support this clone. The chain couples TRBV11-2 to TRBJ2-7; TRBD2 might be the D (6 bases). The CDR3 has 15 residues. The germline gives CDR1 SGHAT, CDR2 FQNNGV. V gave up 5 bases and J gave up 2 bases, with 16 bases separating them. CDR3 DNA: TGTGCCAGCAGCCCCCTAGGTCGGGAGCCCTACGAGCAGTACTTC. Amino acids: CASSPLGREPYEQYF.